There are a few counts of the clone carrying this TCR beta chain. V gave up 0 bases and J gave up 6 bases; unmatched junction bases: 5. The CDR3 sequence is 15 residues long. CDR1 is MNHEY, CDR2 SVGAGI, per germline. Here immunoSEQ multiplex PCR was the method, and the copy in TCRdb shows in-frame clones only, minus some. The table lists under 90,000 clones, about 96% of them singletons. The data originate from a study of technical replicates of blood from a few donors. The V gene is TRBV6-5, the J gene TRBJ1-1; 9 positions match TRBD1. The sequence came from a human donor in good health. Sample: T cells isolated from PBMCs. The CDR3 here is CASSYSIGTGSEAFF. The CDR3 DNA follows: TGTGCCAGCAGTTACTCGATAGGGACAGGGTCTGAAGCTTTCTTT.